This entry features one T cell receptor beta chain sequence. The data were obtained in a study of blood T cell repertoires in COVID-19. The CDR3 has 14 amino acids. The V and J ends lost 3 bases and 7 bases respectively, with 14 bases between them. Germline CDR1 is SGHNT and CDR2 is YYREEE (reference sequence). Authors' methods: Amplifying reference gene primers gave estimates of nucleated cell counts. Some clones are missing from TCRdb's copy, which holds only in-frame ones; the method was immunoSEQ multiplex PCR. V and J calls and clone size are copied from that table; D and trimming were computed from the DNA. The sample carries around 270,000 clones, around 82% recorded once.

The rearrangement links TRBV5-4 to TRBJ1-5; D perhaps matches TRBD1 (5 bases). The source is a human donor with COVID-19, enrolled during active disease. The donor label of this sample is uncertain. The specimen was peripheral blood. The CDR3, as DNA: TGTGCCAGCAGCTCCGGTAAGGGGCAGCAGCCCCAGCATTTT. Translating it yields CASSSGKGQQPQHF.